These T cell receptor beta chains were read from a single sample in a study of neurological immune-mediated disorders. MiXCR was run by TCRdb on the 5' RACE reads, yielding one entry per CDR3 protein. The profile covers some 68,000 distinct CDR3 sequences, with roughly an eighth appearing a single time and 4.6% taken by the ten largest. Sequencing used PBMCs. These receptor sequences come from a female donor with HTLV-1-associated myelopathy (HAM/TSP). CDR3s include the opening cysteine and the closing phenylalanine or tryptophan. The order of the fields is clone size, D gene, J gene, V gene, CDR3 protein, CDR3 DNA. A D gene is named only where the DNA matches it firmly. A clone size is listed for some rows: how often the clone was seen (once, few, many), or a class if it is expanded.

>many|TRBD1|TRBJ2-7|TRBV12-3/TRBV12-4
CASRGQLVYEQYF
TGTGCCAGCAGGGGACAGTTAGTCTACGAGCAGTACTTC
>many|NA|TRBJ2-3|TRBV27
CASSLQGQRGDTQYF
TGTGCCAGCAGTCTACAGGGGCAACGGGGGGATACGCAGTATTTT
>NA|TRBD2|TRBJ2-1|TRBV18
CASSPFPKRGGPNEQFF
TGTGCCAGCTCACCATTCCCAAAGCGGGGGGGCCCAAATGAGCAGTTCTTC
>many|NA|TRBJ1-5|TRBV20-1
CSARSRTAFRSNQPQHF
TGCAGTGCTAGATCAAGGACGGCGTTTAGGAGCAATCAGCCCCAGCATTTT
>NA|NA|TRBJ2-3|TRBV19
CASKPRRGQPDTQYF
TGTGCCAGTAAGCCAAGACGGGGGCAACCAGATACGCAGTATTTT
>many|NA|TRBJ1-2|TRBV5-1
CASSLSTANNYGYTF
TGCGCCAGCAGCTTGTCTACAGCCAATAACTATGGCTACACCTTC
>many|NA|TRBJ2-1|TRBV5-1
CASSLDVGNEQFF
TGCGCCAGCAGCTTGGACGTGGGCAATGAGCAGTTCTTC
>NA|TRBD2|TRBJ2-1|TRBV7-9
CASSLSLAGANNEQFF
TGTGCCAGCAGCTTAAGTCTAGCGGGGGCCAACAATGAGCAGTTCTTC
>many|NA|TRBJ2-3|TRBV7-6
CASSLMATTDTQYF
TGTGCCAGCAGCTTAATGGCTACCACAGATACGCAGTATTTT
>many|NA|TRBJ2-1|TRBV4-2
CASSQETGPEGEQFF
TGTGCCAGCAGCCAGGAGACGGGACCCGAGGGTGAGCAGTTCTTC
>many|TRBD1|TRBJ2-1|TRBV27
CASSPGTGGLGQFF
TGTGCCAGCAGTCCAGGGACAGGGGGTCTCGGGCAGTTCTTC
>few|NA|TRBJ2-1|TRBV12-3/TRBV12-4
CASSLKKPLEQFF
TGTGCCAGCAGTTTAAAGAAGCCGCTGGAGCAGTTCTTC
>many|TRBD1|TRBJ2-3|TRBV24-1
CATSAKGQAFADTQYF
TGTGCCACCAGTGCCAAGGGACAGGCTTTCGCAGATACGCAGTATTTT
>many|TRBD2|TRBJ2-2|TRBV7-2
CASSLKRGGNTGELFF
TGTGCCAGCAGCTTAAAACGGGGGGGAAACACCGGGGAGCTGTTTTTT
>NA|TRBD2|TRBJ2-2|TRBV20-1
CSPSGANTGELFF
TGCAGTCCTAGCGGCGCGAACACCGGGGAGCTGTTTTTT
>many|NA|TRBJ2-1|TRBV2
CASSDRAWVNEQFF
TGTGCCAGCAGTGACCGAGCCTGGGTCAATGAGCAGTTCTTC
>many|NA|TRBJ2-5|TRBV28
CASSHRGQETQYF
TGTGCCAGCAGCCACCGGGGCCAAGAGACCCAGTACTTC
>many|TRBD2|TRBJ2-7|TRBV5-1
CASSLAVGLDVAHEQYF
TGCGCCAGCAGCTTGGCCGTTGGACTAGACGTCGCCCACGAGCAGTACTTC
>many|NA|TRBJ2-2|TRBV11-3
CASSLGDPSTGELFF
TGTGCCAGCAGCTTGGGGGACCCGTCAACCGGGGAGCTGTTTTTT
>many|TRBD2|TRBJ2-3|TRBV15
CATSRGLAGGRSTDTQYF
TGTGCTACCAGCAGAGGTCTAGCGGGGGGGCGGAGCACAGATACGCAGTATTTT
>many|NA|TRBJ2-3|TRBV5-1
CASSFYGNTDTQYF
TGCGCCAGCAGCTTCTACGGGAACACAGATACGCAGTATTTT
>many|NA|TRBJ1-4|TRBV6-5
CASSYSGKANEKLFF
TGTGCCAGCAGTTACTCTGGGAAAGCTAATGAAAAACTGTTTTTT
>many|NA|TRBJ2-3|TRBV5-1
CASSLQVSTDTQYF
TGCGCCAGCAGCTTGCAGGTTAGCACAGATACGCAGTATTTT